This T cell receptor (beta chain) derives from a study of cytomegalovirus exposure and HLA in healthy donors (dated by TCRdb to the late 2010s). General notes on the study: An earlier analysis of approximately 640 of the donors reported approximately 290 Gb of sequence data and 117 million unique TCR beta sequences from about 179 million T cells. All discovery cohort repertoires had been generated on a single sequencing platform. A later analysis re-analyzed previously published TCR beta repertoires from 660 or so donors and added high-resolution HLA genotyping to study TCR occurrence patterns. Donor age, sex, ethnicity and CMV serostatus were compiled together with the repertoire data. Among 300 to 500 genotyped donors of the cohort, an average of around 250,000 unique TCR beta nucleotide sequences was sequenced per donor, of which roughly 18% were non-productive. Genome-wide SNP genotypes for about 55% of the roughly 670 donors were used in a later genetic analysis, which treated that subset as a discovery cohort. An earlier analysis of 587 of the donors used high-throughput TCR beta sequencing to judge whether each TCR beta V gene segment behaved as functional or pseudogenic. Both class I and class II loci were covered by HLA typing, at four-digit resolution. A few DR-DQ haplotypes were handled as single units for association and clustering because linkage in the cohort was strong. To predict cytomegalovirus infection status, the study combined high-throughput TCR immunosequencing, statistical association of individual TCRs with disease status, and machine learning. An early release covering 550 to 650 HLA-typed donors comprised approximately 290 gigabases of sequencing data and 85 million or so unique TCR sequences. Using immunosequencing, the study profiled T cell repertoires from 500 to 800 subjects and related those repertoires to cytomegalovirus serostatus. The study aimed to test whether signatures of past pathogen exposure could be identified by cataloging public T cell receptors. In addition to the first cohort of hundreds of subjects, a separate validation cohort of 130 or so different subjects was used. Of the 300 to 500 genotyped donors, 80% to 90% were placed in the genetic ancestry cluster associated with self-reported Caucasian donors. The number of typed donors differed by locus: about 620-630 for A, B, C, DRB1 and DQB1; 522 for DQA1; 606 for DPA1; and roughly 470 for DPB1. In the later analysis, no new phenotypic data were used to find candidate immune exposures; instead, reliance was placed on TCR beta sequences and their occurrence across donors. What the research found in general, with its limitations: Compared with the approximately 710-donor mean, donors in an Asian-associated ancestry cluster had fewer N-insertions in productive TCRs, according to a later genetic analysis. Because counts were too low, around 18 rarely observed V segments, including chromosome 9 orphons, were left out of the earlier analysis of roughly 600 of the donors. In a later analysis, HLA-associated TCR beta chains showed more clonal expansion and lower generation probabilities than non-associated chains that were equally common. The classifier was reported to diagnose cytomegalovirus status with high specificity and sensitivity in both the original and validation cohorts. Because HLA typing was missing for some donors at each locus, association tests included only the typed subset. Specific HLA alleles were associated with 15,000 to 20,000 TCR beta sequences at a false discovery rate of 0.05 in a later analysis. Three of the identified cytomegalovirus-associated TCR beta chains were confirmed in vitro to be specific for cytomegalovirus antigens. CMV serostatus was the only immune exposure information available for the cohort. Sequencing depth was assumed to be roughly uniform across donors in the presence/absence analyses, though that assumption may not hold. Strong co-occurrence of HLA alleles, especially DR and DQ, made assigning TCR associations to individual alleles difficult. According to a later analysis, TCR association rates differed among HLA loci, with DRB1 alleles showing the most associated TCRs and HLA-C alleles showing the fewest. Most CMV-associated TCR beta chains appeared to be HLA-restricted in a later analysis, and the HLA associations seemed to be driven largely by CMV exposure. Because the 87-base-pair reads could not distinguish some IMGT-functional V segments, including TRBV6-2 and TRBV6-3, those segments were excluded. An earlier analysis of 450 to 750 of the donors showed that most TCR beta V segments appeared in productive rearrangements either about 87% or about 30% of the time, which broadly matched IMGT annotations. Correlated functional status among segregating V segments might reflect linkage disequilibrium, but an unknown experimental factor could not be ruled out. Most TCR sequences were seen in very few donors, while some public TCRs were found in many individuals. In a later analysis, several top co-occurrence clusters were reported to appear linked to parvovirus B19, influenza, CMV and Epstein-Barr virus. In the study, around 150 TCR beta chains were listed as associated with cytomegalovirus. A further reported finding was that TCR beta sequences accurately predicted the HLA-A and HLA-B alleles for most subjects in the first cohort. According to the authors, the approach could potentially be generalized to other disease states and immunological phenotypes. V-gene and J-gene trimming of TCR beta chains was associated with a missense DCLRE1C variant in a later genetic analysis, and the association was replicated in an independent cohort. A group of highly shared sequence variants was considered likely to be a technical artifact of the sequencing pipeline. Only TCR beta chains were sequenced in this cohort, and the absence of alpha or paired-chain data limited detectable features.

Points on this clone: Its antigen remains undetermined. No qualities accompany the bases; no much larger clone lies one base away.

CDR1 SNHLY and CDR2 FYNNEI are derived from the germline V gene. From cysteine to phenylalanine, the CDR3 is 14 amino acids long. The only DNA kept is the CDR3, 42 bases in frame from the first base. At the junction V is shortened by 7 bases and J by 7 bases, with 17 bases in between. The receptor library was made with the immunoSEQ multiplex PCR assay. For the multiplex PCR, a mixture combining 60 forward primers for TCR Vbeta segments and 13 reverse primers for TCR Jbeta segments was used. A multiplex PCR assay on genomic DNA amplified the CDR3 region of rearranged TCR beta genes. The Illumina HiSeq System was used to sequence the amplified TCR beta libraries as 87-base-pair reads. The original methods were these. In a later analysis, tens of millions of unique TCR beta chains were counted across the 500 to 700 repertoires, and roughly 11 million of these chains were shared by at least two donors. To remove PCR and sequencing errors, raw reads were error-corrected and collapsed into unique sequences using a nearest-neighbor algorithm that merged closely related sequences. To assign V, D and J gene segments, CDR3 sequences were aligned to IMGT reference sequences. For a sequence to be retained, a match of at least six nucleotides was required to both a V gene segment and a J gene segment. Rearrangements were called productive when the CDR3 lacked stop codons and stayed in frame with V and J; all others were non-productive. CDR3 was defined according to IMGT convention as the region running from the second conserved V-encoded cysteine to the conserved J-encoded phenylalanine. Sequences without an unambiguous match to a single V gene segment were excluded from the earlier analysis of 587 of the donors. In an earlier analysis of approximately 590 of the donors, V segments were called functional above 56.7% productive rearrangements and were called segregating when the between-donor standard deviation exceeded 5%. A statistical classification framework was built to diagnose cytomegalovirus status from the catalog of TCR beta chain sequences. V and J gene assignment, in a later analysis, came from comparing TCR nucleotide sequences with IMGT/GENE-DB human TR gene sequences. Using the TCRdist pipeline, a later analysis assigned CDR3 sequences along with most-parsimonious VDJ recombination scenarios. In a later analysis, each TCR beta chain was defined by its CDR3 amino acid sequence together with its V-gene family, and reads without a unique V-gene family were excluded. In a later analysis, 450 to 600 highly shared, low-generation-probability nucleotide sequences were removed to address suspected cross-contamination and a sequencing artifact. In a later analysis, a clonal expansion index was calculated for each public chain from normalized within-repertoire ranks of inferred template counts. In a later analysis, generation probabilities were computed using a VDJ recombination model fitted to out-of-frame rearrangements, and the results were checked against IGoR. A later analysis scored TCR-TCR, TCR-HLA and TCR-CMV co-occurrence with hypergeometric tests, applying a repertoire-size bias correction to TCR pairs. A later analysis estimated false discovery rates by permuting HLA or CMV assignments 20 times. In a later analysis, co-occurring TCRs were grouped using DBSCAN, with TCRdist sequence similarity added in when clustering inside HLA-allele-positive subsets. Co-occurrence clustering excluded repertoires with fewer than 30,000 or more than 120,000 public chains, plus five with anomalous nucleotide sharing. What TCRdb holds here is the immuneACCESS table cut down to in-frame rearrangements. Part of the clones is not present; checked against another copy, under half of the missing clones reflect an unresolved V gene, and the others are unexplained. V and J calls and clone size follow that table, whereas D and trimming were derived from the DNA. For this sample there are under 90,000 clones; roughly 70% appear just once. Clones ranked in the top ten supply 9.7% of the sample.

The cohort consisted of 600 or so healthy bone marrow donors. Cohort members were all nominally healthy when sampled, although unrecorded immune exposures were likely present. The donor was CMV seropositive and belonged to the group of 250 to 350 seropositive cohort members. Every donor gave a peripheral blood sample, and the peripheral blood mononuclear cells from that sample were used for TCR beta sequencing. The Qiagen DNeasy Blood Extraction Kit was used to extract genomic DNA from the blood cell samples. The specimen was PBMCs. Recombination connected TRBV2 to TRBJ1-5; the D gene assignment is ambiguous. This clonotype was sampled from a woman aged 45 to 65 in good health and CMV-seropositive. CDR3 reads: CASNGRVREQPQHF. The bases read TGTGCCAGCAATGGTCGGGTCCGCGAACAGCCCCAGCATTTT. Here the CDR3 is joined to the reference TRBV2 and TRBJ1-5 genes, and the full variable domain is: EPEVTQTPSHQVTQMGQEVILRCVPISNHLYFYWYRQILGQKVEFLVSFYNNEISEKSEIFDDQFSVERPDGSNFTLKIRSTKLEDSAMYFCASNGRVREQPQHFGDGTRLSIL.